The clone carrying this T cell receptor (beta chain) is termed medium-sized. Per the original data handling: For papillary thyroid cancer, a distant-metastasis classifier was constructed from CDR3 differences observed across clinicopathological groups. TCRdb reanalyzed the PCR reads with MiXCR. These V and J calls rely on TCRdb rather than the paper's analysis. The data contain tens of thousands of clones, about 13% of them seen just once; the ten biggest clones take up more than 8%. This entry comes from a study of metastatic and nonmetastatic thyroid tumors. Study-level information: Peripheral blood and tumor or nodule samples from malignant and benign thyroid patients were compared.

The CDR3 sequence is 16 residues long. Germline CDR1 MNHNS, CDR2 SASEGT. V was pared by 7 bases and J by 0 bases, with 12 bases of the junction left unmatched. Thyroid surgery was performed in patients who had received no treatment beforehand. Sequenced material: blood. The chain carries TRBV6-1 and TRBJ2-7; 7 nucleotides align to TRBD2. This receptor was identified in a female donor with papillary thyroid cancer or a benign thyroid nodule (not recorded which). Some clones in this sample may be carry-over from other donors' samples. The CDR3 DNA sequence: TGTGCCAGCAACGTGGGGGGGGTTTTGGGCTCCTACGAGCAGTACTTC. This encodes CASNVGGVLGSYEQYF.